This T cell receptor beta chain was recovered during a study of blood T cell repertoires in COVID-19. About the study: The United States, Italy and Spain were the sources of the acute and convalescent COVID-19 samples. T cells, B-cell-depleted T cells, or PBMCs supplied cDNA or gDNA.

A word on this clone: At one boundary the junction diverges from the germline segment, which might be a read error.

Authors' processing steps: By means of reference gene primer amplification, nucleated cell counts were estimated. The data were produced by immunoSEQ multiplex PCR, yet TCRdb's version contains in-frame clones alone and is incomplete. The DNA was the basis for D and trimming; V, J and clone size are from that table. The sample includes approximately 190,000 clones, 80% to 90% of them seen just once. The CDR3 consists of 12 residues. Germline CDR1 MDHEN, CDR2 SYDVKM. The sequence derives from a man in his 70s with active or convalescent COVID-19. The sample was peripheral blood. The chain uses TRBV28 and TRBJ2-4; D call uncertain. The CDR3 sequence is CASSLARNIQYF. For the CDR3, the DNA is TGTGCCAGCAGTTTAGCCAGAAACATTCAGTACTTC.